Each of the 25 T cell receptor beta chains below was sequenced from the same sample in a study of beta chain features in type 1 diabetes. General study results and limits: Significant though moderate, a shortening of TCRB CDR3s appeared in all four CD4+ subsets of Type 1 diabetes patients.

TCRB transcripts that were expressed got sequenced, as all of the isolated RNA had been reverse transcribed. Sequencing was performed with immunoSEQ multiplex PCR; in TCRdb, only in-frame clones are kept and a portion is missing. The sample includes some 280,000 clones, around 15% seen only once; the top ten take about 0.017%. Their antigens are not known. Sequenced input: naive CD4+ T cells from blood. These receptor sequences come from a man aged 25 to 45 with type 1 diabetes.

The genes are TRBV6-5 and TRBJ2-7; TRBD1 matches 9 bases. Unmatched junction bases numbered 7, after V lost 6 bases and J lost 10 bases. Germline assignment: CDR1 MNHEY and CDR2 SVGAGI. The CDR3 extends over 12 amino acids. In DNA form, the CDR3 reads TGTGCCAGCAGCCCGGGACAGGGAGTCCAGTACTTC. This encodes CASSPGQGVQYF.

The CDR3: CASSLRDRETNEKLFF. CDR3 DNA: TGTGCCAGCAGCCTAAGGGACAGGGAAACTAATGAAAAACTGTTTTTT. The chain carries TRBV7-2 and TRBJ1-4, with 9 bases lining up with TRBD1. The V segment lost 5 bases and the J segment 1 base; nucleotides outside the gene matches: 5. This CDR3 comprises 16 residues. Per the germline V gene, CDR1 is SGHTA and CDR2 is FQGNSA.

In this sample, this clone turned up a few times. The rearrangement joins TRBV30 to TRBJ1-5, with D hard to call. This CDR3 has 12 amino acids. Germline V CDR1 and CDR2: GTSNPN, SVGIG (reference sequence). V dropped 5 bases and J dropped 2 bases, with 7 bases sitting between them. The CDR3 sequence: CAWDRGNQPQHF. The CDR3 DNA sequence: TGTGCCTGGGACCGGGGCAATCAGCCCCAGCATTTT. Full variable domain (outside the CDR3, taken from reference TRBV30 and TRBJ1-5): SQTIHQWPATLVQPVGSPLSLECTVEGTSNPNLYWYRQAAGRGLQLLFYSVGIGQISSEVPQNLSASRPQDRQFILSSKKLLLSDSGFYLCAWDRGNQPQHFGDGTRLSIL.

The chain carries TRBV25-1 and TRBJ1-1; possible D gene TRBD1, 5 bases. Deletions cut 4 bases from V and 3 bases from J, with 15 bases between. The germline V gene has CDR1 MGHDK and CDR2 SYGVNS. The CDR3 consists of 15 residues. As DNA, the CDR3 is TGTGCCAGCAGTGGACGACAGTTCAGCGACACTGAAGCTTTCTTT. Residues: CASSGRQFSDTEAFF.

The genes are TRBV28 and TRBJ1-4, with a possible D match to TRBD1 (6 bases). The CDR3 runs 17 residues. Between the trimmed V and J ends, which lost 4 bases and 1 base, there was a span of 16 bases. The germline V gene encodes CDR1 MDHEN and CDR2 SYDVKM. CDR3 bases: TGTGCCAGCAGTTCACAGGGAGGGGTAGTAACTAATGAAAAACTGTTTTTT. It codes for CASSSQGGVVTNEKLFF.

This clone was seen only a few times. This chain connects TRBV5-1 to TRBJ2-5; D remains unclear. Germline-derived CDR1 and CDR2 are SGHRS and YFSETQ. This CDR3 has 14 amino acids. Trimming left V 2 bases short and J 1 base short, with 9 bases between. CDR3 in amino acids: CASSFQQSQETQYF. Here the CDR3 DNA reads TGCGCCAGCAGCTTCCAACAGAGCCAAGAGACCCAGTACTTC.

This clone has a handful of counts. The chain carries TRBV7-3 and TRBJ1-5; 7 bases match TRBD1. The CDR3 is made up of 15 amino acids. The ends lost 1 base at V and 3 bases at J; junction bases unmatched: 3. Germline V lookup: CDR1 SGHTA, CDR2 FQGTGA. CDR3 region: CASSLMGQYNQPQHF. CDR3 nucleotide sequence: TGTGCCAGCAGCTTAATGGGACAGTACAATCAGCCCCAGCATTTT.

This clone was counted only a few times. The chain links TRBV6-1 to TRBJ2-1, with a possible D match to TRBD2 (5 bases). This CDR3 is 14 amino acids long. The V end was cut by 0 bases, the J end by 8 bases, with 11 bases between. Looked up from germline, CDR1 is MNHNS and CDR2 is SASEGT. The CDR3 nucleotides read TGTGCCAGCAGTGAAGCGCGGAGGCGGGATGAGCAGTTCTTC. As protein: CASSEARRRDEQFF.

This chain joins TRBV30 and TRBJ1-1, with D uncertain. Germline loops: CDR1 GTSNPN, CDR2 SVGIG (reference sequence). V lost 0 bases, J lost 0 bases, and 8 bases lay in between. This CDR3 is built from 14 residues. DNA for the CDR3: TGTGCCTGGAGTGTCCCAGTTATGAACACTGAAGCTTTCTTT. As protein: CAWSVPVMNTEAFF.

This sequence joins TRBV28 and TRBJ1-5, with D possibly being TRBD1 (5 bases). The V end lost 7 bases, the J end lost 2 bases, and 12 bases lay between the germline ends. Per the germline V gene, CDR1 is MDHEN and CDR2 is SYDVKM. This CDR3 spans 14 amino acids. The CDR3 is CASTWGSGNQPQHF. The DNA for the CDR3 is TGTGCCAGCACCTGGGGCTCTGGCAATCAGCCCCAGCATTTT.

There are a few counts of this clone. The chain links TRBV25-1 to TRBJ1-2, with D perhaps matching TRBD1 (6 bases). Trimming stripped 0 bases from V and 7 bases from J, with 15 bases between. This CDR3 region has 15 residues. Germline CDR1 reads MGHDK; CDR2 reads SYGVNS. CDR3 nucleotides: TGTGCCAGCAGTGAATATTGGGTACAGGGAGCTGGCTACACCTTC. As protein: CASSEYWVQGAGYTF.

This chain connects TRBV19 to TRBJ1-5; no clear D. This CDR3 is built from 12 residues. CDR1 and CDR2 from the germline V gene are LNHDA and SQIVND (reference sequence). V gave up 8 bases and J gave up 9 bases, with 14 bases separating them. In DNA form, the CDR3 reads TGTGCCAGTGCGGAGTCTAATTTGCCCCAGCATTTT. Protein product: CASAESNLPQHF.

This chain links TRBV15 with TRBJ2-7; D is undetermined. Germline assignment: CDR1 LNHNV and CDR2 YYDKDF (reference sequence). The CDR3 contains 13 residues. With 5 bases removed from V and 1 base from J, the gap between germline ends came to 9 bases. Here the CDR3 DNA reads TGTGCCACCAGCGCCGACATTTCCTACGAGCAGTACTTC. It is translated as CATSADISYEQYF.

The chain joins TRBV5-1 to TRBJ2-7, with D hard to call. The V gene's germline CDR1 is SGHRS and CDR2 YFSETQ. This CDR3 spans 14 amino acids. The V and J ends lost 2 bases and 0 bases respectively, with 9 bases between them. This CDR3 is CASSFAVSSYEQYF. DNA for the CDR3: TGCGCCAGCAGCTTCGCGGTCAGCTCCTACGAGCAGTACTTC.

This clone appeared a few times. The J gene is TRBJ2-5, the V gene TRBV6-6; possible D gene TRBD1, 6 bases. The CDR3 runs 15 residues. The V end was cut by 2 bases, the J end by 4 bases, with 14 bases between. The germline V gene has CDR1 MNHNY and CDR2 SVGAGI (reference sequence). The CDR3 loop reads CASSYPQGLGETQYF. The CDR3, as DNA: TGTGCCAGCAGTTACCCCCAGGGGTTAGGAGAGACCCAGTACTTC.

The sample holds one count of this clone. The chain carries TRBV14 and TRBJ2-1; possible D gene TRBD2, 5 bases. In germline, CDR1 is SGHDN, CDR2 FVKESK. Between the trimmed V and J ends, which lost 4 bases and 4 bases, there was a span of 11 bases. CDR3 size: 14 residues. DNA for the CDR3: TGTGCCAGCAGCCTCGGACTGACTTACAATGAGCAGTTCTTC. It translates to CASSLGLTYNEQFF.

The V call is TRBV27, the J call TRBJ2-5, with D perhaps matching TRBD2 (5 bases). The CDR3 is 14 residues long. V was trimmed by 3 bases and J by 1 base, leaving 9 bases between them. Germline V gene data show CDR1 as MNHEY and CDR2 as SMNVEV (reference sequence). CDR3 DNA: TGTGCCAGCAGTTTGAACGGGATCCAAGAGACCCAGTACTTC. Translating gives CASSLNGIQETQYF.

V gene TRBV5-6 combines with J gene TRBJ1-5; no firm D call. Germline values: CDR1 SGHDT, CDR2 YYEEEE. With 4 bases removed from V and 7 bases from J, the gap between germline ends came to 12 bases. CDR3 length: 13 residues. The CDR3: CASSLQAGQPQHF. The DNA of the CDR3 is TGTGCCAGCAGCCTTCAGGCTGGACAGCCCCAGCATTTT.

This clone was counted only a few times. The rearrangement links TRBV23-1 to TRBJ2-1; 16 positions match TRBD2. TRBV23-1 is treated as an ORF (open reading frame) with a function not yet certain. With 4 bases clipped from V and 4 bases from J, the junction kept 10 bases outside the gene matches. There are 19 residues in the CDR3. The CDR3 DNA reads TGCGCCAGCAGTCCACCAGGGACTAGCGGGAGGGCCATGTACAATGAGCAGTTCTTC. Translated: CASSPPGTSGRAMYNEQFF.

This clone was counted ten times or more. The V gene is TRBV29-1, the J gene TRBJ2-1; no firm D call. Trimming removed 3 bases at V and 8 bases at J, with 11 bases between. Germline CDR1 and CDR2: SQVTM and ANQGSEA. This CDR3 is built from 12 residues. CDR3 protein: CSVEYLSDEQFF. The CDR3 coding sequence is TGCAGCGTTGAGTACCTCTCGGATGAGCAGTTCTTC.

The chain couples TRBV4-3 to TRBJ1-5, with D possibly TRBD1 on 6 matching bases. CDR1 LGHNA and CDR2 YSLEER come from the germline V gene. There are 15 residues in the CDR3. The V and J ends lost 4 bases and 0 bases respectively, with 10 bases between them. The DNA of the CDR3 is TGCGCCAGCAGCCCTCAGGGGTATAGCAATCAGCCCCAGCATTTT. Protein sequence: CASSPQGYSNQPQHF.

In its sample, this clone was seen a few times. The chain combines TRBV5-4 with TRBJ2-2; 8 nucleotides match TRBD2. The CDR3 is 14 amino acids. The V and J ends lost 9 bases and 4 bases, in that order; junction bases with no gene match: 8. Per germline, CDR1 SGHNT and CDR2 YYREEE (reference sequence). CDR3 protein: CATGIAGLTGELFF. In DNA, the CDR3 is TGTGCCACCGGGATAGCGGGACTCACCGGGGAGCTGTTTTTT.

The chain uses TRBV9 and TRBJ1-4; no firm D call. Trimming took 4 bases from V and 5 from J, leaving 18 bases between them. Per germline, CDR1 SGDLS and CDR2 YYNGEE. This CDR3 has 16 amino acids. The CDR3 DNA sequence: TGTGCCAGCAGCCCAACGCGGGGTCGAAGAAATGAAAAACTGTTTTTT. It encodes CASSPTRGRRNEKLFF.

The count of this clone is one. This chain links TRBV6-5 with TRBJ1-1, with unresolved D. Germline CDR1 MNHEY, CDR2 SVGAGI. This CDR3 has 14 amino acids. V was cut by 2 bases and J by 0 bases, with 7 bases left in between. The CDR3 sequence is CASSYGRMNTEAFF. DNA of the CDR3: TGTGCCAGCAGTTACGGCAGAATGAACACTGAAGCTTTCTTT.

This clone was seen at least ten times. The chain has TRBV7-9 and TRBJ1-1; maybe TRBD1 (6 bases). The V and J ends lost 6 bases and 1 base respectively, with 9 bases between them. The CDR3 is 13 residues long. CDR1 and CDR2 (germline): SEHNR, FQNEAQ (reference sequence). CDR3 region: CASRRTANTEAFF. CDR3 in DNA: TGTGCCAGCAGAAGGACAGCGAACACTGAAGCTTTCTTT.